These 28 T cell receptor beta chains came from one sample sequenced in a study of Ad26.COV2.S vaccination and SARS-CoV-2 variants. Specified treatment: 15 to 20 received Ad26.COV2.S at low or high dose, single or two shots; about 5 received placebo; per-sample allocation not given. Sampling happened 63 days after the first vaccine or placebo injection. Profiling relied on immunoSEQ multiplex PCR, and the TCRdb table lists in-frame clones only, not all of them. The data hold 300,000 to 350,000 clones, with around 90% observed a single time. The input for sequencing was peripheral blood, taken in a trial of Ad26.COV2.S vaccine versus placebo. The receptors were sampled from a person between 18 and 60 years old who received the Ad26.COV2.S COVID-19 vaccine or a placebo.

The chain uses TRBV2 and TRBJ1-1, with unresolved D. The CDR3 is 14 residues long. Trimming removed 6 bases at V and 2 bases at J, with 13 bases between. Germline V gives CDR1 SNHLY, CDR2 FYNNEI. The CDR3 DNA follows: TGTGCCAGCAGGCCGGACGCACTCAACACTGAAGCTTTCTTT. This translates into CASRPDALNTEAFF.

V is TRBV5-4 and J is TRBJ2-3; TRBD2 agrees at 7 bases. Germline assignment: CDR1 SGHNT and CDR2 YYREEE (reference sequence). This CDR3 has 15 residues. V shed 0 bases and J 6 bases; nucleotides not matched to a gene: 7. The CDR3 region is CASSLGDYLGDTQYF. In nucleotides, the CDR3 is TGTGCCAGCAGCTTGGGGGACTACCTGGGGGATACGCAGTATTTT.

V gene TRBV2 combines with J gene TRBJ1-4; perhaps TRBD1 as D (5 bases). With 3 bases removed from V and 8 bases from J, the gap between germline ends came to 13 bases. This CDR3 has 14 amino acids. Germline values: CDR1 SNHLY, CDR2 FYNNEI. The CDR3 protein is CASSDQGAWEKLFF. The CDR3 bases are TGTGCCAGCAGTGATCAGGGAGCATGGGAAAAACTGTTTTTT.

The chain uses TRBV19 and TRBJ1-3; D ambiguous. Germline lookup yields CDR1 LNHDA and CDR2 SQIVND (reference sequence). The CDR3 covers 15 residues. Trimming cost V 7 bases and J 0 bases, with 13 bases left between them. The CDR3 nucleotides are TGTGCCAGTAAAACCCCAGGAATCTCTGGAAACACCATATATTTT. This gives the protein CASKTPGISGNTIYF.

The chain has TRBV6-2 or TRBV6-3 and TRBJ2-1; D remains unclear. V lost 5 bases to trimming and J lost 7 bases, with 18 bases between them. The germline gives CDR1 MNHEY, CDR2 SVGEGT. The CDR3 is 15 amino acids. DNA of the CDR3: TGTGCCAGCAGTCCGATGGAGTTGGGAAATAATGAGCAGTTCTTC. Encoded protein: CASSPMELGNNEQFF.

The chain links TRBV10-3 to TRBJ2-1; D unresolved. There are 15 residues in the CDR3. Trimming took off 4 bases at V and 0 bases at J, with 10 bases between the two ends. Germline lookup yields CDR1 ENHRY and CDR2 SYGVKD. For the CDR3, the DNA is TGTGCCATCAGTGTTGTCCCTAGCTCCTACAATGAGCAGTTCTTC. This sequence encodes CAISVVPSSYNEQFF.

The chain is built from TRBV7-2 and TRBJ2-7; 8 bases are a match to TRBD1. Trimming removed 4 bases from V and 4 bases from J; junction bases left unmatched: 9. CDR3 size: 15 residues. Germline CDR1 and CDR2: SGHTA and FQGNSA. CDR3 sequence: CASSYARTGSYEQYF. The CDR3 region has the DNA TGTGCCAGCAGCTACGCTCGGACAGGGTCTTACGAGCAGTACTTC. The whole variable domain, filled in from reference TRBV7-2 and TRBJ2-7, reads GAGVSQSPSNKVTEKGKDVELRCDPISGHTALYWYRQSLGQGLEFLIYFQGNSAPDKSGLPSDRFSAERTGGSVSTLTIQRTQQEDSAVYLCASSYARTGSYEQYFGPGTRLTVT.

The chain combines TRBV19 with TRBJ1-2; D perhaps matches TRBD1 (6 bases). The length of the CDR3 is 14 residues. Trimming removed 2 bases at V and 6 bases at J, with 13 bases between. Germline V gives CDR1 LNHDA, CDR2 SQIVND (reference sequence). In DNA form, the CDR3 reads TGTGCCAGTAGTATAACAGGGCTAATGAATGGCTACACCTTC. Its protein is CASSITGLMNGYTF.

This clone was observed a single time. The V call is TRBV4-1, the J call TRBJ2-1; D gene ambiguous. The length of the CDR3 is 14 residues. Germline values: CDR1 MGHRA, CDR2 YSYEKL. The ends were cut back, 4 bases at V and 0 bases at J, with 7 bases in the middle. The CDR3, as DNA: TGCGCCAGCAGCCTTCTAGGCTCCTACAATGAGCAGTTCTTC. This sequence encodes CASSLLGSYNEQFF.

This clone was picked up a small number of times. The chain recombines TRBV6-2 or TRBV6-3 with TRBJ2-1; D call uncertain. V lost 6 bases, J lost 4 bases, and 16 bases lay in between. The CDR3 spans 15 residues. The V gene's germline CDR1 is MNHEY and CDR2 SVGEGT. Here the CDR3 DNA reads TGTGCCAGCAGCCCAGTCCAACGTTTATACAATGAGCAGTTCTTC. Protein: CASSPVQRLYNEQFF.

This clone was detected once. CDR3 nucleotides: TGTGCCAGCAGCTTCAGGGGGTTTAATGAAAAACTGTTTTTT. It translates to CASSFRGFNEKLFF. The chain combines TRBV5-4 with TRBJ1-4; TRBD1 matches at 7 bases. The CDR3 is 14 residues long. CDR1 SGHNT and CDR2 YYREEE come from the germline V gene (reference sequence). Losses at the gene ends were 2 bases for V and 4 bases for J; bases not matched to a gene: 2.

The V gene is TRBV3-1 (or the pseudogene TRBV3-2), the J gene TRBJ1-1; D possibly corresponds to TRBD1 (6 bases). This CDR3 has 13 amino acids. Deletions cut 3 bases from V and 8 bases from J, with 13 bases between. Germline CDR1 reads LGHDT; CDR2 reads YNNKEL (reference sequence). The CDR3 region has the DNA TGTGCCAGCAGCCATGCGACAGGTACAGAAGCTTTCTTT. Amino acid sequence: CASSHATGTEAFF.

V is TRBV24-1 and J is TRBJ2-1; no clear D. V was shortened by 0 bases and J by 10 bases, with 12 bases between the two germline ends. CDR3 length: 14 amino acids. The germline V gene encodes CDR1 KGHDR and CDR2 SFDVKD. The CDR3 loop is CATSDLESSSEQFF. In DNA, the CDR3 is TGTGCCACCAGTGATTTGGAGAGTAGCAGCGAGCAGTTCTTC.

The CDR3 nucleotides are TGTGCCAGCAGCTTAGAATCTCCGCGACGGGAGACCCAGTACTTC. Encoded protein: CASSLESPRRETQYF. The gene calls are TRBV7-2 and TRBJ2-5; the D is unclear. Germline V gene sequence: CDR1 SGHTA, CDR2 FQGNSA. The CDR3 runs 15 residues. V was pared by 1 base and J by 5 bases, with 14 bases between.

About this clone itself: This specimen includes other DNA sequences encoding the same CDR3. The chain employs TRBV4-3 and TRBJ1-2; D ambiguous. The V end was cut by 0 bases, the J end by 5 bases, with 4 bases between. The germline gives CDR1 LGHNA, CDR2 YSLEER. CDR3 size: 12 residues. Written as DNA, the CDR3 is TGCGCCAGCAGCCAAGAAGGATATGGCTACACCTTC. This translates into CASSQEGYGYTF.

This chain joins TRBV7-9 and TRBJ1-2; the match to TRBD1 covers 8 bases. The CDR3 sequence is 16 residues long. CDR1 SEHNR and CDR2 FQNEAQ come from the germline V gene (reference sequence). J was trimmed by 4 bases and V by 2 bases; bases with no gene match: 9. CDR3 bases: TGTGCCAGCAGCTTACCTAAGCAGGGGGCCGGCTATGGCTACACCTTC. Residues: CASSLPKQGAGYGYTF.

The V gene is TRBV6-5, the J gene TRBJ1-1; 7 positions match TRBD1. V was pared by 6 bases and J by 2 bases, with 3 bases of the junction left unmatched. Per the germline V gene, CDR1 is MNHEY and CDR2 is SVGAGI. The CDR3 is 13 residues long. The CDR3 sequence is CASRRTGNTEAFF. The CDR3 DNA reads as TGTGCCAGCAGGAGGACAGGCAACACTGAAGCTTTCTTT.

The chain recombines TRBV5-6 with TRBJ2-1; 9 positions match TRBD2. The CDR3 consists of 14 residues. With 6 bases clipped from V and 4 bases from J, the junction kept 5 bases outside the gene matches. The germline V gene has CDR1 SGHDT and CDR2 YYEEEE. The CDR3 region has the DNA TGTGCCAGCACCCCGACTAGCGGATACAATGAGCAGTTCTTC. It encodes CASTPTSGYNEQFF.

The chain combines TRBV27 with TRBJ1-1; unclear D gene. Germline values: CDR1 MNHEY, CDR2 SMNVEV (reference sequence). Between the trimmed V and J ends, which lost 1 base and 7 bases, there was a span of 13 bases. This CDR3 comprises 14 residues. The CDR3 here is CASSLYQRVGEAFF. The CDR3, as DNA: TGTGCCAGCAGTTTATATCAGAGGGTTGGTGAAGCTTTCTTT.

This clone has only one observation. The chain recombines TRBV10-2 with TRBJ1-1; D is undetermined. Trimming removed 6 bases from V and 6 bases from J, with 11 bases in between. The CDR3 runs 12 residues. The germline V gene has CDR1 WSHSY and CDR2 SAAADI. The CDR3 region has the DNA TGCGCCAGCAGCCTGGTACAAGCTGAAGCTTTCTTT. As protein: CASSLVQAEAFF.

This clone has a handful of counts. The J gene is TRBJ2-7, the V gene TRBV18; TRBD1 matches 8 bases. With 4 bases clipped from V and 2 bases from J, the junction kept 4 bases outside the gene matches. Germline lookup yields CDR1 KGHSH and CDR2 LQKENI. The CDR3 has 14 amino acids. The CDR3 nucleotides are TGTGCCAGCTCACGACAGGGGAAAGCCTACGAGCAGTACTTC. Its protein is CASSRQGKAYEQYF.

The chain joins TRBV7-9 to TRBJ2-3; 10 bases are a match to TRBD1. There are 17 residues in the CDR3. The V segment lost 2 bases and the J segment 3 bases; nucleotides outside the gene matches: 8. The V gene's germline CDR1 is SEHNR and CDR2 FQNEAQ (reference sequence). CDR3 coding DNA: TGTGCCAGCAGCTTACAACATGGGACAGGGGCAACAGATACGCAGTATTTT. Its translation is CASSLQHGTGATDTQYF.

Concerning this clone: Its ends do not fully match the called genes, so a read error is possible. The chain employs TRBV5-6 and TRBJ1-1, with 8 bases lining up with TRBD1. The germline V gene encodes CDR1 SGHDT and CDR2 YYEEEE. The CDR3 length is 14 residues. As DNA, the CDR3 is TGTGCCAGCAACTTGCGGACAGGGATTCCTGAAGCTTTCTTT. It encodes CASNLRTGIPEAFF.

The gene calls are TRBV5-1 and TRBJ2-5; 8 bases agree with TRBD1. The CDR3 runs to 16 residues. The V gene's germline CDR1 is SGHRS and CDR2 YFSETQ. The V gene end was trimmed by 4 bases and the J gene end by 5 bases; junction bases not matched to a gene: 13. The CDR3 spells CASSTSLRGLGETQYF. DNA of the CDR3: TGCGCCAGCAGCACTTCCCTCAGGGGGCTGGGTGAGACCCAGTACTTC.

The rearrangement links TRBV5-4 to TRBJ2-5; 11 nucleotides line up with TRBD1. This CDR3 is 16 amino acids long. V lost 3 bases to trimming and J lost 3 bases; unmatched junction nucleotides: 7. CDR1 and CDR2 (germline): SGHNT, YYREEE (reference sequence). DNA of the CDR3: TGTGCCAGCAGCTGGGCCCGGGGACAGGGGGAAGAGACCCAGTACTTC. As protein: CASSWARGQGEETQYF.

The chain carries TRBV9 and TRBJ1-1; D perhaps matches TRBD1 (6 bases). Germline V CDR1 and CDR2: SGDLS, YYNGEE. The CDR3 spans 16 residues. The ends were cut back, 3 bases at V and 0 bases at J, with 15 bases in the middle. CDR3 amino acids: CASSAHTGLVNTEAFF. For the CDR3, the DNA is TGTGCCAGCAGCGCTCATACAGGGTTAGTGAACACTGAAGCTTTCTTT. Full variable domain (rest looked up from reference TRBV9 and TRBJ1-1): DSGVTQTPKHLITATGQRVTLRCSPRSGDLSVYWYQQSLDQGLQFLIQYYNGEERAKGNILERFSAQQFPDLHSELNLSSLELGDSALYFCASSAHTGLVNTEAFFGQGTRLTVV.

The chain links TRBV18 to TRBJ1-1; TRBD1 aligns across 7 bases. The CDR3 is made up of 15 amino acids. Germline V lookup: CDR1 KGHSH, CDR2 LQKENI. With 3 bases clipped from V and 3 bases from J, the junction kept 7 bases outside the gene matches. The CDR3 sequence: CASSPLQGLHTEAFF. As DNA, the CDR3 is TGTGCCAGCTCACCTTTACAGGGGCTACACACTGAAGCTTTCTTT.

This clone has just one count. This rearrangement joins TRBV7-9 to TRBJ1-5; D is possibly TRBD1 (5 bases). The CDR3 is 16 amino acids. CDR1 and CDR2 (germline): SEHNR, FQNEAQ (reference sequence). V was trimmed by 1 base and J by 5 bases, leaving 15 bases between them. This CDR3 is CASSLVVSDSYQPQHF. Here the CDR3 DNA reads TGTGCCAGCAGCTTAGTGGTGTCAGACAGTTATCAGCCCCAGCATTTT.